Listed below are T cell receptor beta chains from one sample, sequenced in a study of cytomegalovirus exposure and HLA in healthy donors. TCRdb's copy holds only in-frame clones and misses some; the assay was immunoSEQ multiplex PCR. The sample records 200,000 or so clones, 82% being singletons. The source material was PBMCs. These receptors all stem from a woman between 35 and 50 years old in good health and CMV-seronegative. CDR3s include the opening cysteine and the closing phenylalanine or tryptophan. D genes are given only for firm matches. Not all rows give a size; the values are once, few, many and, for expanded clones, a class.

D gene | J gene | CDR3 length | V gene | clone size | CDR3 DNA | CDR3 protein
TRBD1 | TRBJ1-5 | 15 | TRBV6-5 | - | TGTGCCAGCAGTCCGGGGTGGCAGGGGGACCAGCCCCAGCATTTT | CASSPGWQGDQPQHF
- | TRBJ2-7 | 12 | TRBV2 | - | TGTGCCAGCAGCGCGGACATCTACGAGCAGTACTTC | CASSADIYEQYF
TRBD2 | TRBJ2-2 | 17 | TRBV7-9 | - | TGTGCCAGCAGCCGCACGGGACTAGCGGTAAACACCGGGGAGCTGTTTTTT | CASSRTGLAVNTGELFF
- | TRBJ1-1 | 12 | TRBV29-1 | - | TGCAGCGCCTTAATTTCGAACACTGAAGCTTTCTTT | CSALISNTEAFF
- | TRBJ2-7 | 14 | TRBV5-4 | - | TGTGCCAGCAGTTCCTCAAGTGCAACTCCCGAGCAGTACTTC | CASSSSSATPEQYF
- | TRBJ1-2 | 15 | TRBV19 | once | TGTGCCAGTAGAGAAAGGGGCTGGGGTAACTATGGCTACACCTTC | CASRERGWGNYGYTF
- | TRBJ2-3 | 15 | TRBV5-1 | - | TGCGCCAGCAAGAGGACAGCACAGGAGGCAGATACGCAGTATTTT | CASKRTAQEADTQYF
- | TRBJ1-1 | 14 | TRBV18 | - | TGTGCCAGCTCACCCGGCGGGGGCCTAACTGAAGCTTTCTTT | CASSPGGGLTEAFF
TRBD1 | TRBJ2-7 | 13 | TRBV2 | few | TGTGCCAGCAATAGGGACAGGGAGTACGAGCAGTACTTC | CASNRDREYEQYF
- | TRBJ1-2 | 16 | TRBV7-2 | once | TGTGCCAGCAGTCGGACAGTCTCCACGGACCCGGATGGCTACACCTTC | CASSRTVSTDPDGYTF
TRBD2 | TRBJ2-7 | 13 | TRBV11-2 | - | TGTGCCAGCAGCCGGAGCGGGAGATGGGAGCAGTACTTC | CASSRSGRWEQYF
TRBD2 | TRBJ2-1 | 21 | TRBV4-2 | - | TGTGCCAGCAGCCAAGCTCCCGAGGTAGCGGGACCAATGAGCTCCTACAATGAGCAGTTCTTC | CASSQAPEVAGPMSSYNEQFF
TRBD2 | TRBJ2-2 | 15 | TRBV7-2 | few | TGTGCCAGCAGACGAACTAGCGGGAACACCGGGGAGCTGTTTTTT | CASRRTSGNTGELFF
- | TRBJ2-2 | 15 | TRBV6-5 | few | TGTGCCAGCAGCCCTTCTCGTAAGAGAACCGGGGAGCTGTTTTTT | CASSPSRKRTGELFF
- | TRBJ2-7 | 11 | TRBV28 | - | TGTGCCAGCAGTTCCCAGGGGACACGGAGCTTC | CASSSQGTRSF
TRBD2 | TRBJ2-3 | 15 | TRBV7-9 | - | TGTGCCAGCAGCTTAACTAGCGGGAGCGGAGATACGCAGTATTTT | CASSLTSGSGDTQYF
TRBD2 | TRBJ2-7 | 20 | TRBV19 | - | TGTGCCAGTAGTAAGTTACCGGGACTAGCGGGAGTTCGAGGGTCGGGTGAGCAGTACTTC | CASSKLPGLAGVRGSGEQYF
TRBD1 | TRBJ1-2 | 13 | TRBV30 | - | TGTGCCTGGAACGGACAGGGGAACTATGGCTACACCTTC | CAWNGQGNYGYTF
- | TRBJ2-3 | 13 | TRBV6-5 | - | TGTGCCAGCAGTTACGGCTCAGCAGATACGCAGTATTTT | CASSYGSADTQYF
- | TRBJ1-2 | 13 | TRBV28 | - | TGTGCCAGTCTCGGCCCAGGTGGCAGTGGCTACACCTTC | CASLGPGGSGYTF
TRBD2 | TRBJ2-3 | 17 | TRBV7-9 | - | TGTGCCAGCAGCTTAGGCGGGACTAGCGGGAGGACAGATACGCAGTATTTT | CASSLGGTSGRTDTQYF
- | TRBJ2-6 | 15 | TRBV6-1 | - | TGTGCCAGCAGCGGACAGCACTCTGGGGCCAACGTCCTGACTTTC | CASSGQHSGANVLTF
- | TRBJ1-2 | 13 | TRBV18 | - | TGTGCCAGCTCACCAGGGCAGAACTATGGCTACACCTTC | CASSPGQNYGYTF
- | TRBJ2-1 | 14 | TRBV19 | once | TGTGCCAGTAGTCCCGGACTGGGCCGCAATGAGCAGTTCTTC | CASSPGLGRNEQFF
- | TRBJ2-1 | 15 | TRBV5-1 | few | TGCGCCAGCAGCTTTGGTAGCGGTATTTACAATGAGCAGTTCTTC | CASSFGSGIYNEQFF
- | TRBJ1-1 | 15 | TRBV5-1 | - | TGCGCCAGCAGCTTGGTACGCCCAGAGAACACTGAAGCTTTCTTT | CASSLVRPENTEAFF
- | TRBJ1-4 | 18 | TRBV6-1 | - | TGTGCCAGCAGTGAAGCTACGCCGTGGGGCAGGCCTAATGAAAAACTGTTTTTT | CASSEATPWGRPNEKLFF
- | TRBJ2-5 | 13 | TRBV5-8 | - | TGTGCCAGCAGCAATGGACACCTGGGGACCCAGTACTTC | CASSNGHLGTQYF
TRBD1 | TRBJ2-3 | 14 | TRBV18 | few | TGTGCCAGCTCACCACTAGGACAGGGGGATACGCAGTATTTT | CASSPLGQGDTQYF
- | TRBJ1-3 | 16 | TRBV2 | - | TGTGCCAGCAGAGCCGCGGGGGGGGGCTCTGGAAACACCATATATTTT | CASRAAGGGSGNTIYF
- | TRBJ2-7 | 10 | TRBV20-1 | - | TGCAGTGCTAGGACTTACGAGCAGTACTTC | CSARTYEQYF
- | TRBJ2-7 | 14 | TRBV19 | - | TGTGCCAGTAGTTTCACAGTGGCAGCCTACGAGCAGTACTTC | CASSFTVAAYEQYF
TRBD2 | TRBJ2-1 | 16 | TRBV5-4 | few | TGTGCCAGCAGCTTGGGCGGGACTAGCGGGAGAAATGAGCAGTTCTTC | CASSLGGTSGRNEQFF
- | TRBJ2-3 | 14 | TRBV2 | - | TGTGCCAGCAGTGTCCCGTCGCTAGGCGGTACGCAGTATTTT | CASSVPSLGGTQYF
- | TRBJ2-5 | 15 | TRBV11-3 | - | TGTGCCAGCAGCTTATCCCCAGGGGTTGGGGAGACCCAGTACTTC | CASSLSPGVGETQYF
TRBD2 | TRBJ2-7 | 16 | TRBV7-9 | - | TGTGCCAGCAGCCCGCGGACTAGCGGGAGAAGCTACGAGCAGTACTTC | CASSPRTSGRSYEQYF
TRBD1 | TRBJ2-2 | 15 | TRBV5-1 | - | TGCGCCAGCAGCCTAAGACAGGGAGACACCGGGGAGCTGTTTTTT | CASSLRQGDTGELFF
- | TRBJ2-2 | 14 | TRBV5-1 | once | TGCGCCAGCAGCTTGGCAGGGGCGACCGGGGAGCTGTTTTTT | CASSLAGATGELFF
TRBD2 | TRBJ2-5 | 16 | TRBV7-9 | - | TGTGCCAGCAGCTTAACCCCGGGACTAGCGCAAGAGACCCAGTACTTC | CASSLTPGLAQETQYF
- | TRBJ2-7 | 14 | TRBV5-1 | - | TGCGCCAGCAGCTTGAGCGGGCTTAGCCACGAGCAGTACTTC | CASSLSGLSHEQYF
TRBD1 | TRBJ1-1 | 15 | TRBV19 | - | TGTGCCAGTAGTAGACCGGGACAGGGGAACACTGAAGCTTTCTTT | CASSRPGQGNTEAFF
- | TRBJ2-3 | 15 | TRBV5-4 | - | TGTGCCAGCAGCTCTCGGGAGTTAGGGACAGATACGCAGTATTTT | CASSSRELGTDTQYF
- | TRBJ1-4 | 14 | TRBV5-1 | - | TGCGCCAGCCGCCCCCAGAGCCAGGTAGAAAAACTGTTTTTT | CASRPQSQVEKLFF
TRBD2 | TRBJ2-1 | 15 | TRBV5-4 | - | TGTGCCAGCAGACTGGGACTAGCGGCCTACAATGAGCAGTTCTTC | CASRLGLAAYNEQFF
TRBD1 | TRBJ1-3 | 16 | TRBV30 | - | TGTGCCTGGAGTAGGGATGGGACAGGGCCAGGAAACACCATATATTTT | CAWSRDGTGPGNTIYF
- | TRBJ2-7 | 13 | TRBV10-3 | few | TGTGCCATCAGAGGTGAGGGGGACTACGAGCAGTACTTC | CAIRGEGDYEQYF
TRBD2 | TRBJ2-7 | 16 | TRBV19 | once | TGTGCCAGTAGCGCTAGCGGAAGGCCCTTCCACTACGAGCAGTACTTC | CASSASGRPFHYEQYF
- | TRBJ2-1 | 14 | TRBV7-9 | - | TGTGCCAGCAGCTGGGGAGGAAATGGCGATGAGCAGTTCTTC | CASSWGGNGDEQFF
- | TRBJ2-3 | 15 | TRBV13 | - | TGTGCCAGCAGCTTAGACGGCGGGATCCACGATACGCAGTATTTT | CASSLDGGIHDTQYF
- | TRBJ2-5 | 14 | TRBV5-6 | - | TGTGCCAGCAGCTTCGGGACTTTACAAGAGACCCAGTACTTC | CASSFGTLQETQYF